This record looks at one T cell receptor (beta chain) sequence and its context. This entry comes from a study of T cell responses to AZD1222 COVID-19 vaccine. Trimming removed 5 bases at V and 2 bases at J, with 0 bases between. The germline V gene encodes CDR1 MNHEY and CDR2 SVGAGI. The CDR3 spans 10 residues. The table came from immunoSEQ multiplex PCR; TCRdb's copy has only in-frame clones and leaves some out. Of 65,000 to 95,000 clones listed, 65% to 85% were seen once; the top ten hold 22%. The input for sequencing was peripheral blood, taken on day 0 of AZD1222 vaccination. The TCR sequence derives from an adult in good health. The rearrangement uses TRBV6-5 and TRBJ2-5; D is ambiguous. CDR3 region: CASSQETQYF. CDR3 DNA: TGTGCCAGCAGTCAAGAGACCCAGTACTTC.